This TCR beta chain was documented in a study of early T cells in non-severe SARS-CoV-2 infection. TCRdb processed the 5' RACE reads anew with MiXCR; each CDR3 protein has one entry. The sample has roughly 69,000 distinct CDR3 sequences; 9.5% are singletons. This clonotype was detected only a few times. The sample was whole blood. The sequence was collected from an adult who was a healthcare worker with PCR-confirmed SARS-CoV-2 infection or an uninfected control (not recorded which).

The CDR3 nucleotides are TGCGCCAGCAGCTTGGGTACAGGGACAGGGAACACAGATACGCAGTATTTT. Translating it yields CASSLGTGTGNTDTQYF. The chain joins TRBV5-1 to TRBJ2-3, with 9 bases matching TRBD1. The CDR3 is 17 residues long. Germline trimming cut 0 bases from V and 2 bases from J; bases unmatched to any gene: 7. Germline values: CDR1 SGHRS, CDR2 YFSETQ.